This note documents a single TCR beta chain sequence. The data are from a study of T cell changes during pregnancy in multiple sclerosis. Sequencing used immunoSEQ multiplex PCR; TCRdb keeps in-frame clones, though not all of them. The repertoire holds approximately 100,000 clones, with around 93% as singletons. V lost 5 bases to trimming and J lost 5 bases; unmatched junction nucleotides: 10. This CDR3 has 16 amino acids. The V gene's germline CDR1 is SGHVS and CDR2 FQNEAQ. The chain is built from TRBV7-8 and TRBJ1-1; the match to TRBD1 covers 11 bases. The material was peripheral blood, obtained in the first trimester of pregnancy. The sequence was collected from a female donor with multiple sclerosis, enrolled in a pregnancy study. Here the CDR3 DNA reads TGTGCCAGCAGCCTGACCGGGACAGGGGGAAGGACTGAAGCTTTCTTT. This encodes CASSLTGTGGRTEAFF.